The present TCR beta chain was sequenced within a study of T cell responses to AZD1222 COVID-19 vaccine. This table comes from immunoSEQ multiplex PCR, and its TCRdb copy is limited to in-frame clones, with some not included. The sample lists about 150,000 clones; roughly nine tenths were seen once. The input for sequencing was peripheral blood, taken after recovery from COVID-19. The TCR comes from an adult who had recovered from COVID-19.

This CDR3 is CASSSRTGRMQPQHF. CDR3 DNA: TGTGCCAGTAGTTCCCGGACAGGGCGGATGCAGCCCCAGCATTTT. The chain couples TRBV19 to TRBJ1-5, with 8 bases that match TRBD1. CDR3 length equals 15 residues. Germline V gene data show CDR1 as LNHDA and CDR2 as SQIVND (reference sequence). After removal of 5 bases from V and 7 bases from J, the junction contained 10 bases not matched to a gene.